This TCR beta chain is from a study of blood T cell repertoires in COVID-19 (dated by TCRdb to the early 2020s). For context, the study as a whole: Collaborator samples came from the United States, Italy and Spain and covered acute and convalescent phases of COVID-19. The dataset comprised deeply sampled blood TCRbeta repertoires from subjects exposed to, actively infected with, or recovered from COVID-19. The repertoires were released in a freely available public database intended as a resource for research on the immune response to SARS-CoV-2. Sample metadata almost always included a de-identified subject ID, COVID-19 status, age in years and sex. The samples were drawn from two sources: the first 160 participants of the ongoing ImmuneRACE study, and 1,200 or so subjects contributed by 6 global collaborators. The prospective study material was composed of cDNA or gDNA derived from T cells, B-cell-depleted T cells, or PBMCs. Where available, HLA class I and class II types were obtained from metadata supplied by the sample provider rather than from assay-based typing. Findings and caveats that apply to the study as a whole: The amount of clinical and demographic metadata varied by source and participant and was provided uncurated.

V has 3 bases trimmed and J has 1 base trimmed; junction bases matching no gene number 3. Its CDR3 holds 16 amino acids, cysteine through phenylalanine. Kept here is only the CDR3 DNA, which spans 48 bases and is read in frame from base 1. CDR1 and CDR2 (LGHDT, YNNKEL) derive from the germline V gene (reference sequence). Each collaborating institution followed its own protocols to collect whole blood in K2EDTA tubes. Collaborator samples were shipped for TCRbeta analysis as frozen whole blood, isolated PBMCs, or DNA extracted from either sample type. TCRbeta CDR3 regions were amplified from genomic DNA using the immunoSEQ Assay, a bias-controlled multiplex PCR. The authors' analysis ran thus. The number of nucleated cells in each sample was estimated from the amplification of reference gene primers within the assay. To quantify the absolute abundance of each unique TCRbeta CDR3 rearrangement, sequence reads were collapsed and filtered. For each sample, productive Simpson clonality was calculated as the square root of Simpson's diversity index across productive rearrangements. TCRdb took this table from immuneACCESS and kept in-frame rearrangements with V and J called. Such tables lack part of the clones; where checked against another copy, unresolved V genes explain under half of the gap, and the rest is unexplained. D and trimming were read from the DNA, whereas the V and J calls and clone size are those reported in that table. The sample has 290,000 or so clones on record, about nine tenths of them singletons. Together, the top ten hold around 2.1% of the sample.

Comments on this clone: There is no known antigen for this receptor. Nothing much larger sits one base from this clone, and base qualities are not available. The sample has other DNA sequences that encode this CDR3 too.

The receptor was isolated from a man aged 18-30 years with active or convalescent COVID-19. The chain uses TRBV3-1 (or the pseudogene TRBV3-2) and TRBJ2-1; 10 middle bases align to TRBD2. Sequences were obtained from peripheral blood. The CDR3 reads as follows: CASSHVAGGSYNEQFF. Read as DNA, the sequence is TGTGCCAGCAGCCACGTAGCGGGAGGTTCCTACAATGAGCAGTTCTTC.